A selection of T cell receptor beta chains follows, all from one sample in a study of OX40 agonist ivuxolimab in advanced cancers. The assay was immunoSEQ multiplex PCR, and TCRdb's table has in-frame clones only and misses some. The repertoire holds over 45,000 clones, with roughly 89% as singletons. The material was CD4+ or CD8+ T cells sorted from blood, obtained in a trial of the OX40 agonist ivuxolimab. These receptors were taken from an adult with an advanced solid tumor such as melanoma, head and neck, liver or kidney cancer. Both conserved end residues are part of each CDR3. The order of the fields is J gene, clone size, D gene, V gene, CDR3 protein, CDR3 DNA. The D gene is left open where the match is weak. Rows may omit the clone size; those that give it use once, few, many or a size class.

J gene: TRBJ2-3
clone size: -
D gene: -
V gene: TRBV13
CDR3 protein: CASSLIKADTQYF
CDR3 DNA: TGTGCCAGCAGCTTAATAAAGGCAGATACGCAGTATTTT

J gene: TRBJ2-5
clone size: -
D gene: -
V gene: TRBV7-2
CDR3 protein: CASSLEIQGQETQYF
CDR3 DNA: TGTGCCAGCAGCTTAGAAATACAGGGTCAAGAGACCCAGTACTTC

J gene: TRBJ1-1
clone size: few
D gene: -
V gene: TRBV7-9
CDR3 protein: CASSPPGKTEAFF
CDR3 DNA: TGTGCCAGCAGCCCCCCAGGGAAGACTGAAGCTTTCTTT

J gene: TRBJ1-4
clone size: -
D gene: TRBD1
V gene: TRBV7-7
CDR3 protein: CASSLGTGFREKLFF
CDR3 DNA: TGTGCTAGCAGCTTGGGGACAGGTTTTCGTGAAAAACTGTTTTTT

J gene: TRBJ1-1
clone size: -
D gene: -
V gene: TRBV11-2
CDR3 protein: CASSLEGTMNTEAFF
CDR3 DNA: TGTGCCAGCAGCTTAGAGGGGACCATGAACACTGAAGCTTTCTTT

J gene: TRBJ2-1
clone size: -
D gene: TRBD1
V gene: TRBV6-5
CDR3 protein: CASRGQGPYNEQFF
CDR3 DNA: TGTGCCAGCAGGGGACAGGGGCCCTACAATGAGCAGTTCTTC

J gene: TRBJ2-7
clone size: -
D gene: -
V gene: TRBV27
CDR3 protein: CASSLSTAPYEQYF
CDR3 DNA: TGTGCCAGCAGTTTATCGACGGCTCCATACGAGCAGTACTTC

J gene: TRBJ2-5
clone size: -
D gene: TRBD2
V gene: TRBV6-1
CDR3 protein: CASSVVLAEETQYF
CDR3 DNA: TGTGCCAGCAGTGTTGTCCTAGCGGAAGAGACCCAGTACTTC

J gene: TRBJ1-5
clone size: -
D gene: TRBD1
V gene: TRBV7-8
CDR3 protein: CASSLTRQGSQPQHF
CDR3 DNA: TGTGCCAGCAGCTTAACTAGACAGGGAAGTCAGCCCCAGCATTTT

J gene: TRBJ2-1
clone size: -
D gene: TRBD1
V gene: TRBV28
CDR3 protein: CASSPPGQGGFF
CDR3 DNA: TGTGCCAGCAGTCCCCCGGGACAGGGTGGGTTCTTC

J gene: TRBJ1-2
clone size: -
D gene: -
V gene: TRBV29-1
CDR3 protein: CSAETGMGGYTF
CDR3 DNA: TGCAGCGCCGAGACAGGTATGGGCGGCTACACCTTC

J gene: TRBJ1-1
clone size: -
D gene: -
V gene: TRBV25-1
CDR3 protein: CASSLGGTAEAFF
CDR3 DNA: TGTGCCAGCAGTTTGGGGGGAACGGCTGAAGCTTTCTTT

J gene: TRBJ2-2
clone size: few
D gene: -
V gene: TRBV2
CDR3 protein: CASSFNTGELFF
CDR3 DNA: TGTGCCAGCAGTTTTAACACCGGGGAGCTGTTTTTT

J gene: TRBJ2-1
clone size: once
D gene: TRBD2
V gene: TRBV19
CDR3 protein: CASSIDLAVSSYNEQFF
CDR3 DNA: TGTGCCAGTAGTATAGATCTAGCGGTGAGCTCCTACAATGAGCAGTTCTTC

J gene: TRBJ1-6
clone size: -
D gene: TRBD1
V gene: TRBV11-2
CDR3 protein: CASSPGGTGTILHF
CDR3 DNA: TGTGCCAGCAGCCCTGGAGGGACAGGGACGATCCTCCACTTT

J gene: TRBJ2-7
clone size: -
D gene: TRBD2
V gene: TRBV2
CDR3 protein: CASSELAGANYEQYF
CDR3 DNA: TGTGCCAGCAGTGAGCTAGCGGGAGCCAACTACGAGCAGTACTTC

J gene: TRBJ1-5
clone size: -
D gene: TRBD1
V gene: TRBV19
CDR3 protein: CATRTGPNSNQPQHF
CDR3 DNA: TGTGCCACACGGACAGGTCCCAATAGCAATCAGCCCCAGCATTTT

J gene: TRBJ2-7
clone size: -
D gene: TRBD1
V gene: TRBV4-1
CDR3 protein: CASSPGTGGDEQYF
CDR3 DNA: TGCGCCAGCAGCCCTGGGACAGGGGGCGACGAGCAGTACTTC

J gene: TRBJ2-3
clone size: -
D gene: -
V gene: TRBV29-1
CDR3 protein: CSSYTDTQYF
CDR3 DNA: TGCAGCTCTTACACAGATACGCAGTATTTT

J gene: TRBJ1-5
clone size: -
D gene: -
V gene: TRBV19
CDR3 protein: CASSFPGEPQHF
CDR3 DNA: TGTGCCAGTAGTTTTCCGGGTGAGCCCCAGCATTTT

J gene: TRBJ2-7
clone size: -
D gene: TRBD1
V gene: TRBV19
CDR3 protein: CASSPGQGATYEQYF
CDR3 DNA: TGTGCCAGTAGCCCGGGACAGGGGGCGACCTACGAGCAGTACTTC

J gene: TRBJ2-1
clone size: -
D gene: TRBD2
V gene: TRBV5-1
CDR3 protein: CASSPPLAGGYNEQFF
CDR3 DNA: TGCGCCAGCAGCCCTCCCTTAGCGGGGGGTTACAATGAGCAGTTCTTC

J gene: TRBJ2-1
clone size: -
D gene: -
V gene: TRBV12-2
CDR3 protein: CASRARGGDYNEQFF
CDR3 DNA: TGTGCAAGTCGCGCCCGCGGGGGGGATTACAATGAGCAGTTCTTC

J gene: TRBJ2-7
clone size: -
D gene: -
V gene: TRBV19
CDR3 protein: CASSIGTRGSYEQYF
CDR3 DNA: TGTGCCAGTAGTATAGGTACCCGGGGGTCCTACGAGCAGTACTTC

J gene: TRBJ2-2
clone size: -
D gene: -
V gene: TRBV9
CDR3 protein: CASSHKTGELFF
CDR3 DNA: TGTGCCAGCAGCCACAAGACCGGGGAGCTGTTTTTT

J gene: TRBJ2-7
clone size: -
D gene: -
V gene: TRBV27
CDR3 protein: CASSLSSPDEQYF
CDR3 DNA: TGTGCCAGCAGTTTATCGAGTCCCGACGAGCAGTACTTC

J gene: TRBJ1-1
clone size: -
D gene: -
V gene: TRBV5-6
CDR3 protein: CASSLLGRLNTEAFF
CDR3 DNA: TGTGCCAGCAGCTTGCTGGGGCGGTTAAACACTGAAGCTTTCTTT

J gene: TRBJ2-2
clone size: -
D gene: -
V gene: TRBV6-5
CDR3 protein: CASHLGDTGELFF
CDR3 DNA: TGTGCCAGCCATCTGGGGGACACCGGGGAGCTGTTTTTT

J gene: TRBJ1-2
clone size: -
D gene: -
V gene: TRBV5-8
CDR3 protein: CASSSLGEFGGYTF
CDR3 DNA: TGTGCCAGCAGTTCGCTCGGGGAGTTTGGAGGCTACACCTTC

J gene: TRBJ2-3
clone size: -
D gene: -
V gene: TRBV7-9
CDR3 protein: CASSTNGRGREDTQYF
CDR3 DNA: TGTGCCAGCAGCACCAATGGAAGGGGCCGGGAAGATACGCAGTATTTT

J gene: TRBJ2-7
clone size: -
D gene: TRBD2
V gene: TRBV7-9
CDR3 protein: CASSLTGLPDSYEQYF
CDR3 DNA: TGTGCCAGCAGCTTAACGGGACTACCCGACTCCTACGAGCAGTACTTC

J gene: TRBJ1-1
clone size: -
D gene: -
V gene: TRBV7-8
CDR3 protein: CASSLDVNTEAFF
CDR3 DNA: TGTGCCAGCAGCCTGGACGTGAACACTGAAGCTTTCTTT

J gene: TRBJ2-2
clone size: -
D gene: -
V gene: TRBV7-9
CDR3 protein: CASSSYSGPNTGELFF
CDR3 DNA: TGTGCCAGCAGCTCCTACAGCGGGCCTAACACCGGGGAGCTGTTTTTT

J gene: TRBJ2-7
clone size: -
D gene: TRBD2
V gene: TRBV6-1
CDR3 protein: CASRLLAGLYEQYF
CDR3 DNA: TGTGCCAGCAGGCTACTAGCGGGACTCTACGAGCAGTACTTC

J gene: TRBJ2-7
clone size: -
D gene: -
V gene: TRBV6-5
CDR3 protein: CASSYSPGTSSYEQYF
CDR3 DNA: TGTGCCAGCAGTTACTCGCCAGGGACGAGCTCCTACGAGCAGTACTTC

J gene: TRBJ1-1
clone size: -
D gene: TRBD1
V gene: TRBV29-1
CDR3 protein: CSVPTGLDENTEAFF
CDR3 DNA: TGCAGCGTGCCGACAGGGCTGGATGAGAACACTGAAGCTTTCTTT

J gene: TRBJ2-1
clone size: -
D gene: TRBD2
V gene: TRBV6-4
CDR3 protein: CASTDGRGQFF
CDR3 DNA: TGTGCCAGCACCGACGGGAGGGGGCAGTTCTTC

J gene: TRBJ2-3
clone size: once
D gene: -
V gene: TRBV27
CDR3 protein: CASSLWGARADTQYF
CDR3 DNA: TGTGCCAGCAGTTTATGGGGGGCGCGTGCAGATACGCAGTATTTT

J gene: TRBJ1-1
clone size: -
D gene: -
V gene: TRBV30
CDR3 protein: CAWSVLSGNTEAFF
CDR3 DNA: TGTGCCTGGAGTGTACTGTCGGGGAACACTGAAGCTTTCTTT

J gene: TRBJ2-7
clone size: -
D gene: TRBD1
V gene: TRBV28
CDR3 protein: CASSPRTGGGEQYF
CDR3 DNA: TGTGCCAGCAGTCCTCGGACAGGGGGCGGTGAGCAGTACTTC

J gene: TRBJ2-5
clone size: -
D gene: -
V gene: TRBV7-6
CDR3 protein: CASSGEIQQETQYF
CDR3 DNA: TGTGCCAGCAGCGGGGAGATACAACAAGAGACCCAGTACTTC

J gene: TRBJ2-5
clone size: -
D gene: TRBD2
V gene: TRBV6-6
CDR3 protein: CASSSAGGPFETQYF
CDR3 DNA: TGTGCCAGCAGCAGTGCGGGGGGGCCTTTTGAGACCCAGTACTTC

J gene: TRBJ2-7
clone size: once
D gene: TRBD1
V gene: TRBV13
CDR3 protein: CASSLEGQGSYEQYF
CDR3 DNA: TGTGCCAGCAGCTTAGAGGGACAGGGCTCATACGAGCAGTACTTC

J gene: TRBJ2-2
clone size: once
D gene: -
V gene: TRBV28
CDR3 protein: CASSPHGAWGTGELFF
CDR3 DNA: TGTGCCAGCAGTCCCCACGGGGCGTGGGGCACCGGGGAGCTGTTTTTT

J gene: TRBJ2-1
clone size: -
D gene: -
V gene: TRBV12-5
CDR3 protein: CASGATDEQFF
CDR3 DNA: TGTGCTAGTGGAGCGACAGATGAGCAGTTCTTC

J gene: TRBJ1-1
clone size: -
D gene: TRBD1
V gene: TRBV28
CDR3 protein: CASSFPGQGEIEAFF
CDR3 DNA: TGTGCCAGCAGTTTTCCGGGACAGGGGGAAATTGAAGCTTTCTTT

J gene: TRBJ2-7
clone size: -
D gene: -
V gene: TRBV19
CDR3 protein: CASQAGSSYEQYF
CDR3 DNA: TGTGCCTCCCAGGCGGGGAGCTCCTACGAGCAGTACTTC

J gene: TRBJ1-1
clone size: -
D gene: TRBD1
V gene: TRBV19
CDR3 protein: CASNTGGFTEAFF
CDR3 DNA: TGTGCCAGTAATACAGGGGGCTTTACTGAAGCTTTCTTT

J gene: TRBJ1-2
clone size: -
D gene: -
V gene: TRBV19
CDR3 protein: CASLPGGDEVYGYTF
CDR3 DNA: TGTGCCTCACTCCCCGGAGGGGATGAAGTCTATGGCTACACCTTC

J gene: TRBJ2-7
clone size: -
D gene: -
V gene: TRBV19
CDR3 protein: CASSMTGQSSYEQYF
CDR3 DNA: TGTGCCAGTAGTATGACGGGCCAAAGCTCCTACGAGCAGTACTTC

J gene: TRBJ2-3
clone size: -
D gene: TRBD2
V gene: TRBV9
CDR3 protein: CASSFKRLAESTDTQYF
CDR3 DNA: TGTGCCAGCAGCTTCAAGAGACTAGCGGAATCCACAGATACGCAGTATTTT

J gene: TRBJ2-2
clone size: -
D gene: TRBD2
V gene: TRBV20-1
CDR3 protein: CSPKTSEELFF
CDR3 DNA: TGCAGTCCGAAAACTAGCGAGGAGCTGTTTTTT

J gene: TRBJ1-2
clone size: medium-sized
D gene: -
V gene: TRBV5-4
CDR3 protein: CASSSDNQELNYGYTF
CDR3 DNA: TGTGCCAGCAGCTCGGATAATCAGGAGCTTAACTATGGCTACACCTTC

J gene: TRBJ2-7
clone size: -
D gene: -
V gene: TRBV5-6
CDR3 protein: CASSWTTDEQYF
CDR3 DNA: TGTGCCAGCAGCTGGACGACGGACGAGCAGTACTTC